One sample yielded the 10 T cell receptor beta chains listed below, sequenced in a study of cytomegalovirus exposure and HLA in healthy donors. In the PCR, 60 Vbeta and 13 Jbeta primers were used. The table came from immunoSEQ multiplex PCR; TCRdb's copy has only in-frame clones and leaves some out. The data show some 100,000 clones, 65% to 80% seen once. Sequencing was done on a sample of PBMCs. All receptors come from a woman in her late teens or twenties in good health and CMV-seropositive.

The chain couples TRBV10-3 to TRBJ2-5, with D possibly matching TRBD1 (9 bases). CDR1 ENHRY and CDR2 SYGVKD come from the germline V gene. The CDR3 is made up of 16 amino acids. The germline V and J ends were trimmed by 6 bases and 7 bases, with 24 bases remaining between them. CDR3 nucleotides: TGTGCCATCAGCCTTAACTTACAGGGGGCGGGAGGGACCCAGTACTTC. Amino acids: CAISLNLQGAGGTQYF.

This clone was counted a few times. The V call is TRBV7-2, the J call TRBJ2-3; D is undetermined. V was trimmed by 4 bases and J by 0 bases, leaving 11 bases between them. The CDR3 is made up of 15 amino acids. Looked up from germline, CDR1 is SGHTA and CDR2 is FQGNSA. The CDR3 sequence is CASSSMAVSTDTQYF. The CDR3 DNA reads as TGTGCCAGCAGCTCCATGGCGGTTAGCACAGATACGCAGTATTTT.

This clone showed up just a few times. V gene TRBV29-1 combines with J gene TRBJ2-5, with D possibly TRBD2 on 6 matching bases. There are 11 residues in the CDR3. The germline gives CDR1 SQVTM, CDR2 ANQGSEA. Trimming stripped 1 base from V and 9 bases from J, with 9 bases between. The CDR3 is CSVEVEGPQYF. CDR3 nucleotides: TGCAGCGTTGAAGTGGAGGGACCCCAGTACTTC.

The chain joins TRBV2 to TRBJ2-3; the D gene is possibly TRBD1 (6 bases). Germline V gene sequence: CDR1 SNHLY, CDR2 FYNNEI. This CDR3 spans 15 amino acids. V gave up 6 bases and J gave up 0 bases, with 13 bases separating them. CDR3 protein: CASRHRVGSTDTQYF. DNA of the CDR3: TGTGCCAGCAGGCACAGGGTGGGGAGCACAGATACGCAGTATTTT.

V is TRBV1 and J is TRBJ2-3; TRBD2, the table's D call, lacks a check against the DNA. TRBV1 is a documented pseudogene. This CDR3 region has 16 residues. DNA for the CDR3: TGCACCAGCAGCCAAGCAAGCGGGAGGAAAACAGATACGCAGTATTTT. Its translation is CTSSQASGRKTDTQYF.

In its sample, this clone was seen once. The chain carries TRBV7-9 and TRBJ2-7; 8 bases fit TRBD1. This CDR3 has 19 amino acids. V was clipped by 0 bases and J by 1 base; unmatched bases: 14. Germline V gene data show CDR1 as SEHNR and CDR2 as FQNEAQ (reference sequence). The CDR3 DNA follows: TGTGCCAGCAGCTTAGCGGTCGGGTGGTCAGGGGGCCGGTCCTACGAGCAGTACTTC. It yields the protein CASSLAVGWSGGRSYEQYF.

The CDR3 coding sequence is TGTGCCATCTCGACAGGGTTTGGGGAGCTGTTTTTT. Translating it yields CAISTGFGELFF. The chain is built from TRBV19 and TRBJ2-2, with 7 positions matching TRBD1. This CDR3 is built from 12 residues. The V segment lost 10 bases and the J segment 8 bases; nucleotides outside the gene matches: 7. CDR1 and CDR2 (germline): LNHDA, SQIVND (reference sequence).

The table lists this clone with a few counts. The gene calls are TRBV6-6 and TRBJ2-2; perhaps TRBD1 as D (5 bases). The ends were cut back, 5 bases at V and 5 bases at J, with 9 bases in the middle. Germline V gives CDR1 MNHNY, CDR2 SVGAGI (reference sequence). The CDR3 is 13 amino acids. Here the CDR3 DNA reads TGTGCCAGCAGTGCGACAGAAACCGGGGAGCTGTTTTTT. Protein sequence: CASSATETGELFF.

This clone is classed as medium-sized. The chain is built from TRBV28 and TRBJ2-7, with D possibly matching TRBD2 (5 bases). The V and J ends lost 1 base and 5 bases respectively, with 6 bases between them. The CDR3 length is 12 residues. Germline V lookup: CDR1 MDHEN, CDR2 SYDVKM. For the CDR3, the DNA is TGTGCCAGCAGTTTATTCGGGAACGAGCAGTACTTC. This encodes CASSLFGNEQYF.

This clone was observed once. V is TRBV11-3 and J is TRBJ2-1; 10 nucleotides match TRBD2. With V trimmed by 0 bases and J by 2 bases, 4 bases remained unmatched. This CDR3 is built from 17 residues. From germline, CDR1 is SGHNT and CDR2 YENEEA. The CDR3 is CASSLDFGTSAYNEQFF. The DNA for the CDR3 is TGTGCCAGCAGCTTAGATTTCGGGACTAGCGCCTACAATGAGCAGTTCTTC.